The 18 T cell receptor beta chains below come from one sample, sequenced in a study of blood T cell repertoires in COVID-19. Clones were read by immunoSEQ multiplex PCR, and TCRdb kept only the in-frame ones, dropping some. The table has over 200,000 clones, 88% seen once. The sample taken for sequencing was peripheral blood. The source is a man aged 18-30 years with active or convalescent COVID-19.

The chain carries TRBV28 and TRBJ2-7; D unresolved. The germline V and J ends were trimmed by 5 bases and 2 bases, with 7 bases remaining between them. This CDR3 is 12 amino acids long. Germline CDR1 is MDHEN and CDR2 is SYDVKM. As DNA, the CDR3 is TGTGCCAGCAGTCGGCTAGCCTACGAGCAGTACTTC. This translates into CASSRLAYEQYF.

The CDR3 reads CASSLGVGQGTEAFF. CDR3 nucleotide sequence: TGTGCCAGCAGCTTAGGGGTGGGGCAGGGCACTGAAGCTTTCTTT. V is TRBV11-2 and J is TRBJ1-1; perhaps TRBD1 as D (5 bases). Trimming cost V 1 base and J 4 bases, with 13 bases left between them. Germline V lookup: CDR1 SGHAT, CDR2 FQNNGV. This CDR3 spans 15 amino acids.

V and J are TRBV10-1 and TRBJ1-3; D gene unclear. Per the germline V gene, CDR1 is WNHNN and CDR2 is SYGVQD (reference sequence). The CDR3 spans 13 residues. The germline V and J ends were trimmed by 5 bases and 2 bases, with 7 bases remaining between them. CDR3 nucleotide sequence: TGCGCCAGCAGTTTGTTAGCTGGAAACACCATATATTTT. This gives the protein CASSLLAGNTIYF.

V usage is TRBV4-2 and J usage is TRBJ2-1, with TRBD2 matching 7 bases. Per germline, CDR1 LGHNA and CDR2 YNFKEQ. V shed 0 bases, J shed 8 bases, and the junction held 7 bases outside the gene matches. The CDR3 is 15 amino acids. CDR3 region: CASSQDTGGSDEQFF. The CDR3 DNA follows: TGTGCCAGCAGCCAAGATACGGGAGGAAGTGATGAGCAGTTCTTC.

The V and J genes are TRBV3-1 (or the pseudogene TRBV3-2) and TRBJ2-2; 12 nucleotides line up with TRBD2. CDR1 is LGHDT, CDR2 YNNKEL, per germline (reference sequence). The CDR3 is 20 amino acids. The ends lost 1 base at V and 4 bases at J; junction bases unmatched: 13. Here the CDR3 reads CASSQAIPGLAGPGTGELFF. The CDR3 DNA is TGTGCCAGCAGCCAAGCGATTCCGGGACTAGCGGGCCCGGGCACCGGGGAGCTGTTTTTT.

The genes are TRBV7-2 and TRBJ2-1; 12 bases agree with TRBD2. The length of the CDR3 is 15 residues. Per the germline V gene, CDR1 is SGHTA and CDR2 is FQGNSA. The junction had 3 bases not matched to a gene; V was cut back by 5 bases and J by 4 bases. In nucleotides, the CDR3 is TGTGCCAGCAGCAAAGGACTAGCGGGGTACAATGAGCAGTTCTTC. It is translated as CASSKGLAGYNEQFF.

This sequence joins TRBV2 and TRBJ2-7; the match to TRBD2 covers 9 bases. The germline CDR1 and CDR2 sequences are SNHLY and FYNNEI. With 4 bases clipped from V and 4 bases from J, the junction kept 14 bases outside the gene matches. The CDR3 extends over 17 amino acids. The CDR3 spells CASSGTRWREGQYEQYF. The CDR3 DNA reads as TGTGCCAGCAGTGGAACGAGGTGGCGGGAGGGCCAATACGAGCAGTACTTC.

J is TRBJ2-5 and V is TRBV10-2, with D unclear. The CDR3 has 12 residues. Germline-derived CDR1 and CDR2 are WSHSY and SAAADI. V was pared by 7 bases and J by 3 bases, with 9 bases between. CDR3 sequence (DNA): TGCGCCAGCAAAGGCAGGAAAGAGACCCAGTACTTC. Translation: CASKGRKETQYF.

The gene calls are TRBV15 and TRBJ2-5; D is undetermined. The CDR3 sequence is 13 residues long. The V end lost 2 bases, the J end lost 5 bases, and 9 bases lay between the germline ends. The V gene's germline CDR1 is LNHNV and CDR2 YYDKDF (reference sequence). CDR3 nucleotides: TGTGCCACCAGCAGACCCCCCTCGGAGACCCAGTACTTC. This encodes CATSRPPSETQYF.

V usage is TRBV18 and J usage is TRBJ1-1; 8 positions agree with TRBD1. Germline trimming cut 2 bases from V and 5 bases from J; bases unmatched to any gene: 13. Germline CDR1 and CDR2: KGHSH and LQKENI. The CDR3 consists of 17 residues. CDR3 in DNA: TGTGCCAGCTCACCATTGGACAGGGCCATAGCAGGGACTGAAGCTTTCTTT. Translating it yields CASSPLDRAIAGTEAFF. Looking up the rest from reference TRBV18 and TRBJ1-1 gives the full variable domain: NAGVMQNPRHLVRRRGQEARLRCSPMKGHSHVYWYRQLPEEGLKFMVYLQKENIIDESGMPKERFSAEFPKEGPSILRIQQVVRGDSAAYFCASSPLDRAIAGTEAFFGQGTRLTVV.

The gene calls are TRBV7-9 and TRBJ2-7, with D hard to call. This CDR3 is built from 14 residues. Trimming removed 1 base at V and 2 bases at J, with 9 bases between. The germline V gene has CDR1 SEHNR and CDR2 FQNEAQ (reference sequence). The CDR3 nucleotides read TGTGCCAGCAGCTTAGTTGTAGCTCCCTACGAGCAGTACTTC. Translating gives CASSLVVAPYEQYF.

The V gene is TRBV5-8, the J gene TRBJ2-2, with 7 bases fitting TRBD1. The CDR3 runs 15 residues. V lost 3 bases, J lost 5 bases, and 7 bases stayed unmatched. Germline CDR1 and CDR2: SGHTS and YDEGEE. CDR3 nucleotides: TGTGCCAGCAGCTCCACCTACAGGGGAACCGGGGAGCTGTTTTTT. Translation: CASSSTYRGTGELFF.

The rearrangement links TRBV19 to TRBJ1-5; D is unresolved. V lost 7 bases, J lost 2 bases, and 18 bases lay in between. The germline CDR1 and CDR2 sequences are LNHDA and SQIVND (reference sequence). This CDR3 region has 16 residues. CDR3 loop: CASMGQATFGNQPQHF. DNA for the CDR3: TGTGCCAGTATGGGCCAGGCGACCTTTGGCAATCAGCCCCAGCATTTT. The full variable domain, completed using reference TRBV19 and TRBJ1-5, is DGGITQSPKYLFRKEGQNVTLSCEQNLNHDAMYWYRQDPGQGLRLIYYSQIVNDFQKGDIAEGYSVSREKKESFPLTVTSAQKNPTAFYLCASMGQATFGNQPQHFGDGTRLSIL.

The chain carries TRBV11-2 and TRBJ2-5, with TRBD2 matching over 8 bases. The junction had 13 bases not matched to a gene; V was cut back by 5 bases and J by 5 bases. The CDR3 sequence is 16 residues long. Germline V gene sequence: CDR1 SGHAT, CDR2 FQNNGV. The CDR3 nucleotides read TGTGCCAGCAGCCTAAGGACTAGCTTTGGTCGGGAGACCCAGTACTTC. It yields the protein CASSLRTSFGRETQYF.

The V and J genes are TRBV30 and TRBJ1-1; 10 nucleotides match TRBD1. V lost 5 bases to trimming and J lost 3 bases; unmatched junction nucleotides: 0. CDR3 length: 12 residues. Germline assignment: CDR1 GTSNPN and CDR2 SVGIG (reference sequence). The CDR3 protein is CAWDRGHTEAFF. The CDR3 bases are TGTGCCTGGGACAGGGGGCACACTGAAGCTTTCTTT.

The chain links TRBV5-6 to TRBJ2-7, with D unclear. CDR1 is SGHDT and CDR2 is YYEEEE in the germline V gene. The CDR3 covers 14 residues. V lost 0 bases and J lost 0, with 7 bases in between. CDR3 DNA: TGTGCCAGCAGCTTGGTGCAGGTCTCCTACGAGCAGTACTTC. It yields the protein CASSLVQVSYEQYF.

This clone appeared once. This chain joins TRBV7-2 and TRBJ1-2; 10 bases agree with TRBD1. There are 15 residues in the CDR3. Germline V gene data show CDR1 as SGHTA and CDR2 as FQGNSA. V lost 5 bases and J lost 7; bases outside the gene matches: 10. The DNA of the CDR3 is TGTGCCAGCAGCCCGGGACAGGGGTCCCTTTCTGGCTACACCTTC. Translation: CASSPGQGSLSGYTF.

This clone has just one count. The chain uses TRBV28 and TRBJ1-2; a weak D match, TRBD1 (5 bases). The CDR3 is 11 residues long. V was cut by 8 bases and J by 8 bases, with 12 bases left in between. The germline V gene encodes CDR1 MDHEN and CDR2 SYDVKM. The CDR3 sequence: CASFLEGGYTF. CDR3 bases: TGTGCCAGCTTTTTGGAGGGGGGCTACACCTTC.